A selection of T cell receptor beta chains follows, all from one sample in a study of blood T cells in healthy people across ages. Via MiXCR, TCRdb re-called the 5' RACE reads, giving one row per CDR3 protein. The top ten hold 30% to 35% of the sample, which has hundreds of thousands of distinct CDR3 sequences, around 49% seen once. Sample: blood. These receptors originate from a woman aged 60-70 years in good health. CDR3s include the opening cysteine and the closing phenylalanine or tryptophan. A D gene is named only where the DNA matches it firmly. Only some rows state a clone size, as once, few, many or a class for expanded clones.

length	J	D	size	V	CDR3	DNA
13	TRBJ2-5	-	few	TRBV20-1	CSASWLAQEAQYF	TGCAGTGCTAGCTGGCTAGCTCAGGAGGCCCAGTACTTC
14	TRBJ2-1	TRBD2	-	TRBV2	CASSGLAGGNEQFF	TGTGCCAGCAGTGGACTAGCGGGAGGCAATGAGCAGTTCTTC
16	TRBJ2-5	TRBD2	-	TRBV20-1	CSARDLVAGAYNEQYF	TGCAGTGCTAGAGATCTTGTAGCGGGGGCATACAATGAGCAGTACTTC
15	TRBJ2-1	-	-	TRBV21-1	CASSKEDIQGYEQFF	TGTGCCAGCAGCAAGGAGGACATCCAGGGGTATGAGCAGTTCTTC
16	TRBJ2-7	TRBD1	-	TRBV28	CASIDAGTGKSYEQYF	TGTGCCAGCATAGACGCCGGGACAGGGAAATCGTACGAGCAGTACTTC
16	TRBJ2-2	TRBD1	few	TRBV7-2	CASSRQGSPNTGELFF	TGTGCCAGCAGCCGACAGGGATCCCCGAACACCGGGGAGCTGTTTTTT
16	TRBJ2-1	TRBD2	few	TRBV20-1	CSARYSGTSSYNEQFF	TGCAGTGCTAGGTATAGCGGGACGAGCTCCTACAATGAGCAGTTCTTC
13	TRBJ2-3	TRBD2	-	TRBV7-2	CASKPGGADTQYF	TGTGCCAGCAAGCCGGGAGGCGCAGATACGCAGTATTTT
16	TRBJ1-2	TRBD1	-	TRBV2	CASRTPGTGDNYGYTF	TGTGCCAGCAGAACCCCCGGGACAGGGGATAACTATGGCTACACCTTC
12	TRBJ1-6	-	-	TRBV20-1	CSARRGNSPLHF	TGCAGTGCCAGACGGGGGAATTCACCCCTCCACTTT
13	TRBJ1-2	-	-	TRBV12-3/TRBV12-4	CASSLAGPYGYTF	TGTGCCAGCAGTTTGGCGGGGCCCTATGGCTACACCTTC
15	TRBJ2-7	-	few	TRBV9	CASSVLPGSSYEQYF	TGTGCCAGCAGCGTCCTGCCCGGGAGCTCCTACGAGCAGTACTTC
14	TRBJ2-4	TRBD2	-	TRBV2	CASKRGAGENIQYF	TGTGCCAGCAAGCGGGGGGCAGGGGAAAACATTCAGTACTTC
15	TRBJ1-1	-	-	TRBV6-5	CASSPGGGTGTEAFF	TGTGCCAGCAGCCCCGGCGGGGGGACGGGCACTGAAGCTTTCTTT
15	TRBJ2-1	-	few	TRBV6-5	CASSYRPSVYNEQFF	TGTGCCAGCAGTTACAGGCCTAGCGTATACAATGAGCAGTTCTTC
12	TRBJ2-5	-	-	TRBV29-1	CSFKGGQETQYF	TGCAGCTTTAAGGGGGGACAAGAGACCCAGTACTTC
13	TRBJ2-1	TRBD2	few	TRBV29-1	CSGNSGSMHEQFF	TGCAGCGGCAATAGCGGGAGTATGCATGAGCAGTTCTTC
17	TRBJ1-2	-	many	TRBV25-1	CASLSSRLGEGNYGYTF	TGTGCCAGTCTCTCCAGCAGGTTGGGGGAAGGCAACTATGGCTACACCTTC
18	TRBJ2-1	TRBD2	-	TRBV4-1	CASSQVGLAGGIYNEQFF	TGCGCCAGCAGCCAAGTCGGGTTAGCGGGAGGTATCTACAATGAGCAGTTCTTC
18	TRBJ2-7	-	-	TRBV21-1	CASSKGEGAAPGSYEQYF	TGTGCCAGCAGCAAAGGGGAGGGGGCGGCGCCGGGCTCCTACGAGCAGTACTTC
14	TRBJ2-4	-	-	TRBV7-2	CASSLVDWGDKQYF	TGTGCCAGCAGCTTAGTTGATTGGGGGGACAAGCAGTACTTC
16	TRBJ1-6	-	-	TRBV2	CASSEVTGTANSPLHF	TGTGCCAGCAGTGAAGTAACCGGGACGGCGAATTCACCCCTCCACTTT
14	TRBJ2-1	-	-	TRBV20-1	CSARGEGKIDEQFF	TGCAGTGCTAGAGGAGAAGGGAAAATTGATGAGCAGTTCTTC
14	TRBJ2-3	-	-	TRBV20-1	CSARSPTQTDTQYF	TGCAGTGCTAGATCGCCTACCCAGACAGATACGCAGTATTTT
14	TRBJ2-5	-	-	TRBV6-2/TRBV6-3	CASRRDRYQETQYF	TGTGCCAGCAGGAGAGACAGGTACCAAGAGACCCAGTACTTC
15	TRBJ2-1	-	-	TRBV20-1	CSARQQVIAHNEQFF	TGCAGTGCTAGACAACAGGTTATCGCTCACAATGAGCAGTTCTTC
16	TRBJ2-5	TRBD1	-	TRBV2	CASSDGFTGGGERQYF	TGTGCCAGCAGTGATGGGTTTACAGGGGGCGGCGAGAGGCAGTACTTC
15	TRBJ1-3	-	-	TRBV3-1	CASSQGTRSGNTIYF	TGTGCCAGCAGCCAGGGGACTCGCTCTGGAAACACCATATATTTT
15	TRBJ2-2	-	-	TRBV5-1	CASRSGGTRTGELFF	TGCGCCAGCAGGTCCGGCGGGACCCGGACCGGGGAGCTGTTTTTT
17	TRBJ1-6	TRBD1	few	TRBV7-2	CASSLVAPPGGNSPLHF	TGTGCCAGCAGCTTAGTAGCCCCCCCAGGGGGGAATTCACCCCTCCACTTT
16	TRBJ1-5	-	-	TRBV24-1	CATSDSGFSSNQPQHF	TGTGCCACCAGTGATAGCGGGTTTTCCAGCAATCAGCCCCAGCATTTT
15	TRBJ1-1	TRBD1	-	TRBV25-1	CASSPDRGRNTEAFF	TGTGCCAGCAGTCCAGACAGGGGGCGGAACACTGAAGCTTTCTTT
16	TRBJ2-7	-	-	TRBV28	CASSSTTTTGPYEQYF	TGTGCCAGCAGTTCAACTACGACAACTGGACCCTACGAGCAGTACTTC
13	TRBJ1-4	-	-	TRBV20-1	CSARLQGEEKLFF	TGCAGTGCTAGGCTACAGGGAGAAGAAAAACTGTTTTTT
15	TRBJ2-5	TRBD2	-	TRBV20-1	CSVERGLAAQETQYF	TGCAGTGTAGAGCGGGGACTAGCGGCACAAGAGACCCAGTACTTC
16	TRBJ2-5	TRBD2	-	TRBV2	CVSRERTSGSGETQYF	TGTGTCAGCAGGGAAAGGACTAGCGGGAGTGGAGAGACCCAGTACTTC
12	TRBJ2-3	-	-	TRBV5-6	CANSYQADTQYF	TGTGCCAACAGCTATCAGGCAGATACGCAGTATTTT
12	TRBJ2-5	-	few	TRBV2	CASSDRNNEQYF	TGTGCCAGCAGTGACAGGAACAATGAGCAGTACTTC
12	TRBJ1-3	-	-	TRBV20-1	CGCHPGGNTIYF	TGCGGTTGTCACCCGGGGGGAAACACCATATATTTT
14	TRBJ2-7	TRBD2	few	TRBV7-2	CASSLMASGYEQYF	TGTGCCAGCAGCTTAATGGCTAGCGGATACGAGCAGTACTTC
13	TRBJ2-7	-	-	TRBV6-2/TRBV6-3	CASSYTGMGEQYF	TGTGCCAGCAGTTACACAGGGATGGGGGAGCAGTACTTC
13	TRBJ2-4	-	-	TRBV29-1	CSVGGETKNIQYF	TGCAGCGTTGGAGGGGAAACCAAAAACATTCAGTACTTC
15	TRBJ2-1	TRBD2	-	TRBV12-3/TRBV12-4	CASSAGRESYNEQFF	TGTGCCAGCAGCGCCGGGAGGGAATCCTACAATGAGCAGTTCTTC
12	TRBJ2-1	-	-	TRBV20-1	CSLAGQGNEQFF	TGCAGTCTCGCCGGTCAGGGCAATGAGCAGTTCTTC
12	TRBJ2-4	-	few	TRBV7-2	CASSPRTNIQYF	TGTGCCAGCAGCCCCCGGACTAACATTCAGTACTTC
15	TRBJ2-3	-	-	TRBV4-1	CASSQRYATRDGQYF	TGCGCCAGCAGCCAAAGATACGCCACCAGGGATGGGCAGTATTTT
13	TRBJ1-6	-	many	TRBV7-2	CASRQAGSLALHF	TGTGCCAGCAGACAAGCTGGTAGTTTGGCCCTCCACTTT
20	TRBJ1-2	-	-	TRBV21-1	CASSKVGHPAPRVAFRGYTF	TGTGCCAGCAGCAAAGTTGGGCACCCTGCCCCCAGGGTGGCTTTCCGTGGCTACACCTTC
12	TRBJ1-1	-	-	TRBV20-1	CSARYSYTEAFF	TGCAGTGCTAGATACAGTTACACTGAAGCTTTCTTT
14	TRBJ2-3	-	-	TRBV5-5	CASSPVASSDTQYF	TGTGCCAGCAGCCCTGTGGCTAGCTCAGATACGCAGTATTTT
16	TRBJ1-4	-	-	TRBV6-2/TRBV6-3	CASSYSWDPAVWKLFF	TGTGCCAGCAGTTACTCGTGGGACCCGGCGGTTTGGAAACTGTTTTTT
15	TRBJ2-1	-	-	TRBV20-1	CSALTSPSSYNEQFF	TGCAGTGCGCTCACTAGCCCCAGCTCCTACAATGAGCAGTTCTTC
21	TRBJ2-5	TRBD1	-	TRBV14	CASSQGLELVLRQGLLETQYF	TGTGCCAGCAGCCAAGGCCTTGAATTGGTGTTACGACAGGGTCTTTTGGAGACCCAGTACTTC
15	TRBJ2-5	TRBD2	-	TRBV12-3/TRBV12-4	CASSQLQGLAETQYF	TGTGCCAGCAGTCAACTACAGGGACTAGCGGAGACCCAGTACTTC
15	TRBJ2-3	TRBD1	-	TRBV19	CASSNPQGATDTQYF	TGTGCCAGTAGTAATCCACAGGGGGCTACAGATACGCAGTATTTT
16	TRBJ1-1	-	-	TRBV6-1	CASSEFKLLLNTEAFF	TGTGCCAGCAGTGAATTCAAACTTTTACTGAACACTGAAGCTTTCTTT
15	TRBJ1-4	TRBD1	-	TRBV20-1	CSASGWGTGNEKLFF	TGCAGTGCTAGTGGTTGGGGGACAGGGAATGAAAAACTGTTTTTT
15	TRBJ1-1	TRBD1	-	TRBV29-1	CSVTSGTGGGDEAFF	TGCAGCGTTACGTCCGGGACAGGGGGCGGTGACGAAGCTTTCTTT